This T cell receptor (beta chain) derives from a study of blood T cell repertoires in COVID-19. Study information: Samples of COVID-19 (acute and convalescent) were obtained from the United States, Italy and Spain.

CDR3 length: 16 amino acids. After removal of 0 bases from V and 1 base from J, the junction contained 4 bases not matched to a gene. Germline CDR1 and CDR2: SGHVS and FQNEAQ. Allocation to cohorts depended on clinical history reported by the participants. Recovered participants had two consecutive negative NP/OP PCR tests, healthcare professional clearance, or symptom resolution. How the authors handled the data: Reference gene primer amplification in the assay estimated nucleated cell counts. Only in-frame clones appear in the TCRdb table, and some are missing; sequencing was by immunoSEQ multiplex PCR. V and J calls and clone size are given by that table; D and trimming were obtained from the DNA. The sample records about 400,000 clones, roughly 90% being singletons.

This chain links TRBV7-8 with TRBJ2-7; 9 positions match TRBD1. The receptor was isolated from a woman aged 25 to 45 who had recovered from COVID-19. Sequenced: PBMCs or T cells enriched from blood (not recorded which). The CDR3 coding sequence is TGTGCCAGCAGCTTAGCTGACAGGGGGATGTCCTACGAGCAGTACTTC. Protein: CASSLADRGMSYEQYF.